The source of this T cell receptor (beta chain) is a study of Graves' ophthalmopathy and Graves' hyperthyroidism. On the study more broadly: Peripheral blood (taken before any treatment) was collected at initial diagnosis.

Trimming removed 6 bases from V and 0 bases from J, with 9 bases in between. CDR3 length: 13 amino acids. The TCR beta CDR3 regions underwent amplification from RNA transcripts. Following a first-round RT-PCR that used HTBI primers, a second-round multiplex PCR was carried out. TCRdb analysed the multiplex PCR reads with MiXCR anew, one entry per CDR3 protein. Of 150,000 to 200,000 distinct CDR3 sequences listed, approximately 40% are singletons. Under 3 months in duration, the ophthalmopathy in affected donors had moderate-to-severe activity, CAS ≥3 and NOSPECS ≥4. Pregnant or lactating patients and those with other autoimmune diseases or uncontrolled infections were excluded. PBMCs were isolated from a roughly 9 ml sample of fresh peripheral blood.

The source material was peripheral blood. The source of this sequence is a man under 40 with Graves' ophthalmopathy. This sequence joins TRBV12-3 or TRBV12-4 and TRBJ2-7; the D is unclear. In nucleotides, the CDR3 is TGTGCCAGCAGAGATACGGACTCCTACGAGCAGTACTTC. Its protein is CASRDTDSYEQYF.